These 5 T cell receptor beta chains were all obtained from the same sample, sequenced in a study of CD8 T cells in Susac syndrome. Random-hexamer reverse transcription was applied to roughly 0.5 to 1 ug RNA. TCRdb ran MiXCR on the immunoSEQ multiplex PCR reads and lists one entry per CDR3 protein. The sample consists of around 300,000 distinct CDR3 sequences, just over 90% of them appearing once. Sequencing input: CD4+ T cells from PBMCs. The receptors originated from a human donor with multiple sclerosis.

The chain has TRBV5-4 and TRBJ1-4; D remains unclear. The CDR3 length is 15 residues. Germline values: CDR1 SGHNT, CDR2 YYREEE (reference sequence). V lost 0 bases to trimming and J lost 5 bases, with 11 bases between them. In DNA, the CDR3 is TGTGCCAGCAGCTTGGACGCGGTCGCAAATGAAAAACTGTTTTTT. This translates into CASSLDAVANEKLFF.

The CDR3: CADRRRDTQYF. CDR3 DNA sequence: TGTGCAGACCGCCGGCGTGATACGCAGTATTTT. This chain uses TRBV2 with TRBJ2-3; D unclear. This CDR3 comprises 11 residues. The germline V gene encodes CDR1 SNHLY and CDR2 FYNNEI.

The count of this clonotype is one. The rearrangement joins TRBV19 to TRBJ2-2; no firm D call. Deletions cut 3 bases from V and 1 base from J, with 9 bases between. The length of the CDR3 is 15 residues. The germline V gene has CDR1 LNHDA and CDR2 SQIVND (reference sequence). The CDR3 sequence: CASSIYKLNTGELFF. The CDR3 region has the DNA TGTGCCAGTAGTATCTACAAGTTGAACACCGGGGAGCTGTTTTTT.

The chain joins TRBV12-3 or TRBV12-4 to TRBJ1-1; no clear D gene. Trimming left V 7 bases short and J 0 bases short, with 12 bases between. The CDR3 loop spans 14 amino acids. The CDR3 protein is CASTLSGLNTEAFF. The CDR3 region has the DNA TGTGCCAGCACCCTAAGCGGACTGAACACTGAAGCTTTCTTT.

The V gene is TRBV27, the J gene TRBJ2-5; a weak D match, TRBD2 (7 bases). CDR1 is MNHEY, CDR2 SMNVEV, per germline (reference sequence). The CDR3 is made up of 13 amino acids. Trimming stripped 3 bases from V and 7 bases from J, with 12 bases between. CDR3 sequence: CASSFRGAGTQYF. The DNA of the CDR3 is TGTGCCAGCAGTTTTCGGGGGGCGGGGACCCAGTACTTC.